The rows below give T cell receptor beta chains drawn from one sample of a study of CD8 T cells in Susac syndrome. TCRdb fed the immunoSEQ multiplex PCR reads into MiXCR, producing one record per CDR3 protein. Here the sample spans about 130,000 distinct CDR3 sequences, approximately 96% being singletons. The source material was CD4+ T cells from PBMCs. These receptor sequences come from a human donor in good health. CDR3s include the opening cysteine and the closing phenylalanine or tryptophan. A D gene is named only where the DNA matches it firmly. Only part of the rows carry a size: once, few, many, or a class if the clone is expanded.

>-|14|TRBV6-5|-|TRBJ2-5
TGTGCCAGCAGTGAGACTAGAATAGTAGAGACCCAGTACTTC
CASSETRIVETQYF
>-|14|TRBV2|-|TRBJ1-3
TGTGCCAGCAGTGCAGGGGTAACTGGAAACACCATATATTTT
CASSAGVTGNTIYF
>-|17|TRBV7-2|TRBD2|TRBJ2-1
TGTGCCAGCAGCTATAAGACTAGCGGGAGGACCTACAATGAGCAGTTCTTC
CASSYKTSGRTYNEQFF
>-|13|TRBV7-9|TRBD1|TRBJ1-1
TGTGCCAGCAGCACCGGACAGGGCACTGAAGCTTTCTTT
CASSTGQGTEAFF
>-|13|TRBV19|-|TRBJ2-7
TGTGCCAGTAGTATAAGCCCATTCTACGAGCAGTACTTC
CASSISPFYEQYF
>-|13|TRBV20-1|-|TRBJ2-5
TGCAGTGCTAGCCTGATGGCCCAAGAGACCCAGTACTTC
CSASLMAQETQYF
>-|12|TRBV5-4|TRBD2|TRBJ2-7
TGTGCCAGCAGCGTCGGGGGGATCGAGCAGTACTTC
CASSVGGIEQYF
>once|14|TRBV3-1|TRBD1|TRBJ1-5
TGTGCCAGCAGCCCCGAGGGGGCAAATCAGCCCCAGCATTTT
CASSPEGANQPQHF
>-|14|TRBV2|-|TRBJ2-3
TGTGCCAGCAGTGCCCTAGAAGCCCCAGATACGCAGTATTTT
CASSALEAPDTQYF
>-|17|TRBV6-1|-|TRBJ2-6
TGTGCCAGCAGTCCCTTGGGCTGGAGCTCTGGGGCCAACGTCCTGACTTTC
CASSPLGWSSGANVLTF
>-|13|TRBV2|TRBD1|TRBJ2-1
TGTGCCAGCTCCACAGGGGTTGGCAATGAGCAGTTCTTC
CASSTGVGNEQFF
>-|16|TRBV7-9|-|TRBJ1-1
TGTGCCAGCAGCCGGAATGCTAGGACAGATGGGACTGAAGCTTTCTTT
CASSRNARTDGTEAFF
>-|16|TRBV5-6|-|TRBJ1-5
TGTGCCAGCAGCTTCTCAGGACGATATAGCAATCAGCCCCAGCATTTT
CASSFSGRYSNQPQHF
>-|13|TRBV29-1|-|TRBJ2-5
TGCAGCGTTGAATCGGGGGTTGGGGAGACCCAGTACTTC
CSVESGVGETQYF
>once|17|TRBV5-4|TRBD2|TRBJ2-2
TGTGCCAGCAGAAGAGGGACTAGCGGGAGTATTAGCGGGGAGCTGTTTTTT
CASRRGTSGSISGELFF
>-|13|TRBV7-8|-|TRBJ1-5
TGTGCCAGCACAGGGCCTGGCAATCAGCCCCAGCATTTT
CASTGPGNQPQHF
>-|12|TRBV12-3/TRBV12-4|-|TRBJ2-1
TGTGCCAGCAGTCCTACTAGCAATGAGCAGTTCTTC
CASSPTSNEQFF
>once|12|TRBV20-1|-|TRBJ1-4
TGCAGTGCCCCAGACCAAGGTGAAAAACTGTTTTTT
CSAPDQGEKLFF
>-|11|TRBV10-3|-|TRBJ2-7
TGTGCCATCAGTGATTCCGGTCGGGAGTACTTC
CAISDSGREYF